A selection of T cell receptor beta chains follows, all from one sample in a study of cytomegalovirus exposure and HLA in healthy donors. Sequenced by immunoSEQ multiplex PCR; TCRdb stores in-frame clones only, minus some. The repertoire includes 150,000 to 200,000 clones, 65% to 85% of them detected once, and more than 1.1% sits in the top ten. Sequencing was carried out using PBMCs. Receptor source: a girl aged 10 to 17 in good health and CMV-seropositive. Each CDR3 is given with its conserved first and last residue. Each record gives: CDR3 DNA, CDR3 protein, V gene, CDR3 length, clone size, D gene, J gene. A D gene is named only where the DNA matches it firmly. Clone size is shown for a subset of rows, as once, few, many or a class of expanded clone.

CDR3 DNA: TGTGCCAGCAGCGACCGGACAGAACACTATGGCTACACCTTC
CDR3 protein: CASSDRTEHYGYTF
V gene: TRBV13
CDR3 length: 14
clone size: .
D gene: .
J gene: TRBJ1-2

CDR3 DNA: TGTGCCAATCTAGCGGAGCCCGTGACAGATACGCAGTATTTT
CDR3 protein: CANLAEPVTDTQYF
V gene: TRBV2
CDR3 length: 14
clone size: .
D gene: TRBD2
J gene: TRBJ2-3

CDR3 DNA: TGTGCCAGCAGTTTATCGGCTAGCACAGATACGCAGTATTTT
CDR3 protein: CASSLSASTDTQYF
V gene: TRBV27
CDR3 length: 14
clone size: .
D gene: .
J gene: TRBJ2-3

CDR3 DNA: TGTGCCAGCAGCCGCCAACTAGCGGGAGGGAACAATGAGCAGTTCTTC
CDR3 protein: CASSRQLAGGNNEQFF
V gene: TRBV7-9
CDR3 length: 16
clone size: .
D gene: TRBD2
J gene: TRBJ2-1

CDR3 DNA: TGCGCCAGCAGTGAGTCAGTTAGCTATGGCTACACCTTC
CDR3 protein: CASSESVSYGYTF
V gene: TRBV10-1
CDR3 length: 13
clone size: few
D gene: .
J gene: TRBJ1-2

CDR3 DNA: TGTGCAAGTCGGAGTGCCGGAAAGCGGGAGTGGGCAGATACGCAGTATTTT
CDR3 protein: CASRSAGKREWADTQYF
V gene: TRBV12-2
CDR3 length: 17
clone size: .
D gene: .
J gene: TRBJ2-3

CDR3 DNA: TGCGCCTCCCGACAGGGGGAGCTGTTTTTT
CDR3 protein: CASRQGELFF
V gene: TRBV10-2
CDR3 length: 10
clone size: .
D gene: .
J gene: TRBJ2-2

CDR3 DNA: TGCGCCAGCAGCTTGGAGATAGCGGGAGGGCCGGATGAGCAGTTCTTC
CDR3 protein: CASSLEIAGGPDEQFF
V gene: TRBV5-1
CDR3 length: 16
clone size: .
D gene: TRBD2
J gene: TRBJ2-1

CDR3 DNA: TGTGCCAGCAGTACACAGGGGACTAACTATGGCTACACCTTC
CDR3 protein: CASSTQGTNYGYTF
V gene: TRBV11-2
CDR3 length: 14
clone size: .
D gene: TRBD1
J gene: TRBJ1-2

CDR3 DNA: TGTGCCAGCAGCGTAGATGGGGCTAGCGGGAGATACGAGCAGTACTTC
CDR3 protein: CASSVDGASGRYEQYF
V gene: TRBV9
CDR3 length: 16
clone size: .
D gene: TRBD2
J gene: TRBJ2-7

CDR3 DNA: TGTGCCAGCAGTCACCGGACAGGGTTCTATGGCTACACCTTC
CDR3 protein: CASSHRTGFYGYTF
V gene: TRBV27
CDR3 length: 14
clone size: .
D gene: TRBD1
J gene: TRBJ1-2

CDR3 DNA: TGTGCCAGCAGCTTCATCGGGACTGGGGGCAATGAGCAGTTCTTC
CDR3 protein: CASSFIGTGGNEQFF
V gene: TRBV11-1
CDR3 length: 15
clone size: once
D gene: .
J gene: TRBJ2-1

CDR3 DNA: TGTGCCAGTAGTGCATACGCACAGGGTGCTGAAGCTTTCTTT
CDR3 protein: CASSAYAQGAEAFF
V gene: TRBV19
CDR3 length: 14
clone size: few
D gene: .
J gene: TRBJ1-1

CDR3 DNA: TGTGCCTGGAGTCACCAGGGCATCATGAACACTGAAGCTTTCTTT
CDR3 protein: CAWSHQGIMNTEAFF
V gene: TRBV30
CDR3 length: 15
clone size: .
D gene: .
J gene: TRBJ1-1

CDR3 DNA: TGTGCCAGCAGAACAAAGGACAGGGGGAACACCATATATTTT
CDR3 protein: CASRTKDRGNTIYF
V gene: TRBV2
CDR3 length: 14
clone size: .
D gene: TRBD1
J gene: TRBJ1-3

CDR3 DNA: TGCGCCAGCAGCGCCACAGGGATATCCGCTTTCTTT
CDR3 protein: CASSATGISAFF
V gene: TRBV10-1
CDR3 length: 12
clone size: few
D gene: .
J gene: TRBJ1-1

CDR3 DNA: TGTGCCAGCAGCACGAGAGCGGGATTCTGGGTGAATGAGCAGTTCTTC
CDR3 protein: CASSTRAGFWVNEQFF
V gene: TRBV5-4
CDR3 length: 16
clone size: .
D gene: TRBD2
J gene: TRBJ2-1

CDR3 DNA: TGTGCCAGCAGTGAAGCCGGGACTAGCGCCCCCTACAATGAGCAGTTCTTC
CDR3 protein: CASSEAGTSAPYNEQFF
V gene: TRBV6-1
CDR3 length: 17
clone size: few
D gene: TRBD2
J gene: TRBJ2-1

CDR3 DNA: TGCGCCAGCAGCCAAGATGGGCTGGGGCTGGACAACGTCCTGACTTTC
CDR3 protein: CASSQDGLGLDNVLTF
V gene: TRBV4-1
CDR3 length: 16
clone size: .
D gene: .
J gene: TRBJ2-6

CDR3 DNA: TGTGCCAGCAGCTCAGGACTAGTCTTCCCCTACGAGCAGTACTTC
CDR3 protein: CASSSGLVFPYEQYF
V gene: TRBV11-2
CDR3 length: 15
clone size: .
D gene: TRBD2
J gene: TRBJ2-7

CDR3 DNA: TGCGCCAGCAGCCTCGGGACTAGCGGGCTCTACGAGCAGTACTTC
CDR3 protein: CASSLGTSGLYEQYF
V gene: TRBV4-1
CDR3 length: 15
clone size: .
D gene: TRBD2
J gene: TRBJ2-7

CDR3 DNA: TGTGCCAGCAGTGGAAACAGAAACACTGAAGCTTTCTTT
CDR3 protein: CASSGNRNTEAFF
V gene: TRBV27
CDR3 length: 13
clone size: once
D gene: .
J gene: TRBJ1-1

CDR3 DNA: TGTGCCACCCGAGGGCGGGGGGCGGTGAACACTGAAGCTTTCTTT
CDR3 protein: CATRGRGAVNTEAFF
V gene: TRBV6-1
CDR3 length: 15
clone size: .
D gene: .
J gene: TRBJ1-1

CDR3 DNA: TGCAGCGTTGCCCAACGGGGTGGCTACACCTTC
CDR3 protein: CSVAQRGGYTF
V gene: TRBV29-1
CDR3 length: 11
clone size: few
D gene: .
J gene: TRBJ1-2

CDR3 DNA: TGTGCCATCAGTGAACCGACAGGGGACCACGGGGAGCTGTTTTTT
CDR3 protein: CAISEPTGDHGELFF
V gene: TRBV10-3
CDR3 length: 15
clone size: .
D gene: TRBD1
J gene: TRBJ2-2